This entry features one T cell receptor beta chain sequence. Antigen: not known. The data were obtained in a study of cytomegalovirus exposure and HLA in healthy donors. Study-wide points: Among TCR beta chains, those listed as cytomegalovirus-associated numbered around 180. Rare sequences made up most TCRs, while some public TCRs were found in many donors.

Sequencing was performed with immunoSEQ multiplex PCR; in TCRdb, only in-frame clones are kept and a portion is missing. The profile covers roughly 150,000 clones, with about 88% appearing a single time and approximately 3.1% taken by the ten largest. The V gene's germline CDR1 is MGHRA and CDR2 YSYEKL. The CDR3 is made up of 12 amino acids. The V and J ends lost 1 base and 6 bases respectively, with 6 bases between them. Sequencing was carried out using PBMCs. The clonotype originates from a man between 18 and 29 years old in good health and CMV-seronegative. This chain connects TRBV4-1 to TRBJ1-2; D unclear. In DNA form, the CDR3 reads TGCGCCAGCAGCCAAGGTCGGGATGGCTACACCTTC. It yields the protein CASSQGRDGYTF.